What follows are 32 T cell receptor beta chains derived from one specimen sequenced in a study of cytomegalovirus exposure and HLA in healthy donors. It was with 60 Vbeta and 13 Jbeta primers that the PCR ran. Data came from immunoSEQ multiplex PCR; TCRdb stores just in-frame clones and leaves some out. Among 90,000 to 100,000 clones, over 75% were seen once, and the ten largest hold 2% to 2.5%. Sequenced sample: PBMCs. These receptor sequences come from a man between 18 and 35 years old in good health and CMV-seronegative.

Here the CDR3 reads CATSRDRGVGTDTQYF. CDR3 bases: TGTGCCACCAGCAGAGATAGGGGCGTAGGCACAGATACGCAGTATTTT. This rearrangement joins TRBV15 to TRBJ2-3; a possible D gene is TRBD1 (5 bases). Germline V lookup: CDR1 LNHNV, CDR2 YYDKDF (reference sequence). Between the trimmed V and J ends, which lost 0 bases and 1 base, there was a span of 11 bases. This CDR3 region has 16 residues.

The chain links TRBV28 to TRBJ1-6; D may be TRBD1 (6 bases). The CDR3 loop spans 20 amino acids. Germline V gene data show CDR1 as MDHEN and CDR2 as SYDVKM. With 6 bases removed from V and 0 bases from J, the gap between germline ends came to 24 bases. The CDR3 DNA reads as TGTGCCAGCAGAATTACCAGGGGCGGCTACAGGAGCTCCTATAATTCACCCCTCCACTTT. Protein product: CASRITRGGYRSSYNSPLHF.

This chain connects TRBV11-2 to TRBJ2-3, with D possibly TRBD1 on 5 matching bases. Deletions cut 7 bases from V and 4 bases from J, with 24 bases between. The CDR3 spans 17 residues. The germline gives CDR1 SGHAT, CDR2 FQNNGV. In DNA, the CDR3 is TGTGCCAGCAACCCAGAAACCTGGTCAGGGTTATCAGATACGCAGTATTTT. Translation: CASNPETWSGLSDTQYF.

This chain connects TRBV27 to TRBJ1-1; D gene unclear. The CDR3 consists of 13 residues. Between the trimmed V and J ends, which lost 2 bases and 1 base, there was a span of 5 bases. Per germline, CDR1 MNHEY and CDR2 SMNVEV (reference sequence). The CDR3 loop is CASSLGGNTEAFF. The CDR3 DNA reads as TGTGCCAGCAGTTTAGGAGGGAACACTGAAGCTTTCTTT.

This chain connects TRBV6-4 to TRBJ2-1; 8 bases fit TRBD2. The V and J ends lost 8 bases and 4 bases, in that order; junction bases with no gene match: 19. From germline, CDR1 is MRHNA and CDR2 SNTAGT. This CDR3 is built from 18 residues. The CDR3 is CASAIDTGRGDLYNEQFF. The CDR3 DNA is TGTGCCAGCGCAATCGACACGGGGCGGGGGGACCTGTACAATGAGCAGTTCTTC.

This clone was counted a single time. The V gene is TRBV11-1, the J gene TRBJ1-2, with 7 bases lining up with TRBD1. The germline V gene encodes CDR1 SGHAT and CDR2 FQDESV (reference sequence). CDR3 length equals 13 residues. V shed 2 bases and J 5 bases; nucleotides not matched to a gene: 2. The CDR3 loop reads CASSLPQGYGYTF. Here the CDR3 DNA reads TGTGCCAGCAGCTTACCACAGGGGTATGGCTACACCTTC.

V and J are TRBV7-6 and TRBJ2-3; TRBD2 matches 9 bases. V dropped 5 bases and J dropped 4; count of bases not matched to a gene: 13. Germline CDR1 SGHVS, CDR2 FNYEAQ. The CDR3 totals 17 residues. The CDR3 DNA sequence: TGTGCCAGCAGCGCCCATCCTAGCGGGGCCCGCCCAGATACGCAGTATTTT. It yields the protein CASSAHPSGARPDTQYF.

A note on this clone: Germline is not matched at one junction end, which may reflect a read error. V gene TRBV7-9 combines with J gene TRBJ2-7; no firm D call. The CDR3 extends over 13 amino acids. The germline gives CDR1 SEHNR, CDR2 FQNEAQ (reference sequence). The CDR3 sequence is CSSSNLVSYEQYF. The CDR3 region has the DNA TGTTCCAGCTCCAATTTAGTCTCCTACGAGCAGTACTTC.

V gene TRBV4-1 combines with J gene TRBJ2-7; TRBD1 matches 11 bases. This CDR3 has 15 residues. V lost 5 bases and J lost 5; bases outside the gene matches: 8. Germline V lookup: CDR1 MGHRA, CDR2 YSYEKL. For the CDR3, the DNA is TGCGCCAGCAGCACAGGACAGGGGGCGATTAACGAGCAGTACTTC. Amino acid sequence: CASSTGQGAINEQYF.

This rearrangement joins TRBV5-1 to TRBJ2-2, with 8 nucleotides matching TRBD1. CDR1 is SGHRS and CDR2 is YFSETQ in the germline V gene. The CDR3 is made up of 15 amino acids. J gave up 5 bases and V 4 bases, and 7 bases lay outside the gene matches. CDR3: CASSGGTGLTGELFF. Written as DNA, the CDR3 is TGCGCCAGCAGCGGGGGGACAGGACTGACCGGGGAGCTGTTTTTT.

The sample holds one count of this clone. The chain has TRBV6-5 and TRBJ1-2; D not resolved. This CDR3 comprises 15 residues. From germline, CDR1 is MNHEY and CDR2 SVGAGI. The germline V and J ends were trimmed by 2 bases and 5 bases, with 15 bases remaining between them. The CDR3 loop reads CASSYLLGVGYGYTF. DNA of the CDR3: TGTGCCAGCAGTTACCTCTTGGGAGTAGGATATGGCTACACCTTC.

This clone was seen a handful of times. The gene calls are TRBV5-1 and TRBJ2-7, with 8 bases matching TRBD1. After removal of 5 bases from V and 2 bases from J, the junction contained 12 bases not matched to a gene. Germline CDR1 SGHRS, CDR2 YFSETQ. The CDR3 length is 16 residues. The CDR3 is CASSSIAGGVPYEQYF. CDR3 nucleotide sequence: TGCGCCAGCAGTTCCATCGCAGGGGGCGTCCCCTACGAGCAGTACTTC.

The J gene is TRBJ1-3, the V gene TRBV5-1; 7 nucleotides line up with TRBD1. This CDR3 region has 16 residues. After removal of 2 bases from V and 2 bases from J, the junction contained 7 bases not matched to a gene. Germline loops: CDR1 SGHRS, CDR2 YFSETQ. CDR3 region: CASSLTITGAGNTIYF. CDR3 nucleotide sequence: TGCGCCAGCAGCTTAACAATAACAGGGGCTGGAAACACCATATATTTT. Full variable domain (missing parts from reference TRBV5-1 and TRBJ1-3): KAGVTQTPRYLIKTRGQQVTLSCSPISGHRSVSWYQQTPGQGLQFLFEYFSETQRNKGNFPGRFSGRQFSNSRSEMNVSTLELGDSALYLCASSLTITGAGNTIYFGEGSWLTVV.

Details on this clone: Distinct nucleotide sequences in the sample also encode this CDR3. This chain uses TRBV5-1 with TRBJ2-7, with 10 nucleotides matching TRBD2. The length of the CDR3 is 18 residues. J was trimmed by 1 base and V by 0 bases; bases with no gene match: 10. Germline CDR1 is SGHRS and CDR2 is YFSETQ. The CDR3 DNA follows: TGCGCCAGCAGCTTGGAGGCTAGCGGGGGCCTACTATCCTACGAGCAGTACTTC. Translation: CASSLEASGGLLSYEQYF.

In this sample, this clone turned up once. This rearrangement joins TRBV7-3 to TRBJ1-1; TRBD1 matches 8 bases. This CDR3 is 14 amino acids long. Trimming removed 5 bases from V and 6 bases from J; junction bases left unmatched: 8. Germline CDR1 reads SGHTA; CDR2 reads FQGTGA. The CDR3 DNA sequence: TGTGCCAGCAGCCTACTCACAGGGGGTCCTGAAGCTTTCTTT. Protein product: CASSLLTGGPEAFF.

The V gene is TRBV28, the J gene TRBJ2-2; 7 bases are a match to TRBD1. The J segment lost 6 bases and the V segment lost 3 bases, leaving 10 bases of the junction unmatched. The CDR3 loop spans 16 amino acids. Germline assignment: CDR1 MDHEN and CDR2 SYDVKM. In DNA, the CDR3 is TGTGCCAGCAGTTTCCCCCCGACAGGGTTTGCCGGGGAGCTGTTTTTT. Protein sequence: CASSFPPTGFAGELFF.

This clone was detected only once. The chain links TRBV6-5 to TRBJ1-2; 8 bases line up with TRBD1. J was trimmed by 5 bases and V by 6 bases; bases with no gene match: 5. The CDR3 consists of 13 residues. CDR1 MNHEY and CDR2 SVGAGI come from the germline V gene. CDR3 coding DNA: TGTGCCAGCAGGTCTCGACAGGGGTATGGCTACACCTTC. Its protein product is CASRSRQGYGYTF.

A few counts support this clone. CDR3 sequence: CASSQDGTSGSGANVLTF. The CDR3 bases are TGTGCCAGCAGCCAAGATGGGACTAGCGGCTCTGGGGCCAACGTCCTGACTTTC. V usage is TRBV4-2 and J usage is TRBJ2-6; 11 positions agree with TRBD2. J lost 0 bases, V lost 0 bases, and 1 base had no gene match. CDR1 and CDR2 from the germline V gene are LGHNA and YNFKEQ. The CDR3 is 18 amino acids.

V is TRBV2 and J is TRBJ2-7; TRBD1 matches at 9 bases. Germline trimming cut 6 bases from V and 0 bases from J; bases unmatched to any gene: 6. The CDR3 runs to 15 residues. The germline V gene has CDR1 SNHLY and CDR2 FYNNEI. The CDR3 loop reads CASRPGQGLSYEQYF. The CDR3 bases are TGTGCCAGCAGGCCGGGACAGGGCCTCTCCTACGAGCAGTACTTC.

J is TRBJ2-1 and V is TRBV2; 9 nucleotides line up with TRBD1. CDR3 length equals 14 residues. Trimming removed 7 bases from V and 9 bases from J; junction bases left unmatched: 10. CDR1 and CDR2 from the germline V gene are SNHLY and FYNNEI. The DNA of the CDR3 is TGTGCCAGCACCCCGGGACAGGGTGAGGGTGAGCAGTTCTTC. Amino acid sequence: CASTPGQGEGEQFF. The entire variable domain, with the rest obtained from reference TRBV2 and TRBJ2-1, is as follows: EPEVTQTPSHQVTQMGQEVILRCVPISNHLYFYWYRQILGQKVEFLVSFYNNEISEKSEIFDDQFSVERPDGSNFTLKIRSTKLEDSAMYFCASTPGQGEGEQFFGPGTRLTVL.

This sequence joins TRBV6-1 and TRBJ1-1; D gene unclear. Looked up from germline, CDR1 is MNHNS and CDR2 is SASEGT. CDR3 size: 14 residues. The germline V and J ends were trimmed by 7 bases and 3 bases, with 15 bases remaining between them. Here the CDR3 reads CASTQSRVHTEAFF. The CDR3 DNA follows: TGTGCCAGCACCCAAAGTCGGGTGCACACTGAAGCTTTCTTT.

The V and J genes are TRBV6-1 and TRBJ1-6, with a possible D match to TRBD1 (5 bases). The CDR3 loop spans 14 amino acids. V was cut by 2 bases and J by 14 bases, with 16 bases left in between. Germline V gene data show CDR1 as MNHNS and CDR2 as SASEGT. The DNA for the CDR3 is TGTGCCAGCAGTGAATTGAGTAGGTCGGGGGCCCTCCACTTT. Amino acids: CASSELSRSGALHF.

V usage is TRBV30 and J usage is TRBJ2-3; possibly TRBD2 for D (5 bases). The V end lost 3 bases, the J end lost 3 bases, and 7 bases lay between the germline ends. This CDR3 comprises 12 residues. Germline V CDR1 and CDR2: GTSNPN, SVGIG (reference sequence). The DNA of the CDR3 is TGTGCCTGGAGGGGAGTGACAGATACGCAGTATTTT. The encoded protein is CAWRGVTDTQYF.

This chain uses TRBV9 with TRBJ2-3; no definite D call. Germline lookup yields CDR1 SGDLS and CDR2 YYNGEE. This CDR3 has 13 residues. Trimming took 0 bases from V and 0 from J, leaving 2 bases between them. The CDR3 loop is CASSVVSTDTQYF. CDR3 nucleotides: TGTGCCAGCAGCGTAGTAAGCACAGATACGCAGTATTTT.

The chain links TRBV6-1 to TRBJ2-7; TRBD1 might be the D (5 bases). The V end lost 6 bases, the J end lost 2 bases, and 14 bases lay between the germline ends. CDR1 is MNHNS, CDR2 SASEGT, per germline. The length of the CDR3 is 14 residues. The DNA for the CDR3 is TGTGCCAGCAGGCGGACAACCGTTACCTACGAGCAGTACTTC. This gives the protein CASRRTTVTYEQYF.

The sample holds one count of this clone. The chain carries TRBV6-5 and TRBJ1-5, with D possibly being TRBD1 (5 bases). The length of the CDR3 is 14 residues. Trimming removed 7 bases from V and 2 bases from J, with 12 bases in between. Germline V gene lookup returns CDR1 MNHEY and CDR2 SVGAGI. This CDR3 is CASIGGWGNQPQHF. The CDR3 DNA is TGTGCCAGCATCGGGGGATGGGGCAATCAGCCCCAGCATTTT.

This clone came up once. The rearrangement joins TRBV7-2 to TRBJ1-2, with a tentative D call TRBD1 (5 bases). Per the germline V gene, CDR1 is SGHTA and CDR2 is FQGNSA. The CDR3 is 17 residues long. Trimming pared 6 bases from V and 0 bases from J, leaving 20 bases between. CDR3 sequence reads: CASRKGFTAEANYGYTF. In nucleotides, the CDR3 is TGTGCCAGCAGAAAGGGGTTTACGGCGGAAGCTAACTATGGCTACACCTTC.

This clone was seen just once. The V gene is TRBV7-2, the J gene TRBJ1-2, with D unresolved. The CDR3 totals 14 residues. Germline V gene sequence: CDR1 SGHTA, CDR2 FQGNSA. Trimming took 4 bases from V and 9 from J, leaving 18 bases between them. The CDR3 bases are TGTGCCAGCAGCTATGGTGGACGGGAGAGGAGCTACACCTTC. Its protein is CASSYGGRERSYTF.

The chain carries TRBV10-2 and TRBJ2-7, with D unclear. V shed 2 bases and J shed 1 base, with 6 bases lying between them. From germline, CDR1 is WSHSY and CDR2 SAAADI. This CDR3 is 13 amino acids long. The CDR3 region is CASSEPGSYEQYF. The CDR3, as DNA: TGCGCCAGCAGTGAGCCCGGTTCCTACGAGCAGTACTTC.

V is TRBV6-5 and J is TRBJ2-5; TRBD2 matches 8 bases. This CDR3 is 13 amino acids long. V dropped 8 bases and J dropped 0; count of bases not matched to a gene: 2. CDR1 and CDR2 (germline): MNHEY, SVGAGI. The CDR3 here is CASGRGDQETQYF. CDR3 bases: TGTGCCAGCGGGCGGGGGGACCAAGAGACCCAGTACTTC.

The rearrangement uses TRBV7-7 and TRBJ2-7; D is possibly TRBD2 (6 bases). In germline, CDR1 is SSHAT, CDR2 FNYEAQ (reference sequence). This CDR3 is 15 amino acids long. V lost 2 bases, J lost 3 bases, and 14 bases lay in between. CDR3 sequence reads: CASSLFAGNLYEQYF. CDR3 coding DNA: TGTGCCAGCAGCTTATTTGCGGGGAATCTCTACGAGCAGTACTTC.

The rearrangement uses TRBV2 and TRBJ2-7, with D possibly being TRBD2 (6 bases). The CDR3 has 12 residues. Germline lookup yields CDR1 SNHLY and CDR2 FYNNEI. V was shortened by 3 bases and J by 4 bases, with 7 bases between the two germline ends. CDR3 bases: TGTGCCAGCAGTGAGGAGGGTTACGAGCAGTACTTC. It codes for CASSEEGYEQYF.